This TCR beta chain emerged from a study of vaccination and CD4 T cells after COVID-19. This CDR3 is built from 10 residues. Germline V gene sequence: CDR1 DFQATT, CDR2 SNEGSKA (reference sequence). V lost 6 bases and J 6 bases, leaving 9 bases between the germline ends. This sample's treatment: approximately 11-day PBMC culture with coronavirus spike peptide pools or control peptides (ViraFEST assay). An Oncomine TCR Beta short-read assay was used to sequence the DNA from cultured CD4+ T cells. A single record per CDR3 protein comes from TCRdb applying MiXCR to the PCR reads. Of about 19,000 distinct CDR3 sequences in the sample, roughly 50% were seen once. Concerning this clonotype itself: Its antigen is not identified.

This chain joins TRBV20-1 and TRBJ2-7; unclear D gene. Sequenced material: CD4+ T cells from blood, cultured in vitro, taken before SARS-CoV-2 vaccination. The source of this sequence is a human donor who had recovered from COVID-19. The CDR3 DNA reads TGCAGTGCATTTGGCGCCGAGCAGTACTTC. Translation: CSAFGAEQYF.